The 5 T cell receptor beta chains in this list originate from one sample, sequenced in a study of regulatory T cells in long-lasting Graves disease. Time point noted: newly diagnosed GD, antithyroid drugs for less than 3 months. Construction of the TCR library relied on RNA isolated from PBMCs. Combining iRepertoire HTBI primers with Arm-PCR of CDR3 regions, the authors built TCR beta libraries. Using its own MiXCR run on the multiplex PCR reads, TCRdb lists one record per CDR3 protein. The table has about 360,000 distinct CDR3 sequences, around 15% seen once. These data were also reused for a study on T cells in Graves' hyperthyroidism and ophthalmopathy.

The material sequenced was peripheral blood mononuclear cells (PBMCs), taken at new diagnosis, from a patient treated with antithyroid drugs. These receptors all stem from a woman aged 18-29 years with Graves disease.

This clonotype appeared a few times. J is TRBJ1-4 and V is TRBV20-1; a weak D match, TRBD1 (5 bases). Germline V gene lookup returns CDR1 DFQATT and CDR2 SNEGSKA (reference sequence). The length of the CDR3 is 15 residues. Between the trimmed V and J ends, which lost 0 bases and 0 bases, there was a span of 8 bases. CDR3 in DNA: TGCAGTGCTAGAGAAGGGGTCACAACTAATGAAAAACTGTTTTTT. Encoded protein: CSAREGVTTNEKLFF.

Note on this clonotype: One junction end does not reproduce the germline sequence, and a read error may be involved. V gene TRBV6-5 combines with J gene TRBJ2-6; D gene ambiguous. Germline V gene sequence: CDR1 MNHEY, CDR2 SVGAGI. The length of the CDR3 is 15 residues. The CDR3 here is CASSDSRSGANVLTF. The DNA of the CDR3 is TGTGCCAGCAGTGACTCGCGCTCTGGGGCCAACGTCCTGACTTTC.

The gene calls are TRBV24-1 and TRBJ2-7; 9 nucleotides line up with TRBD1. Germline-derived CDR1 and CDR2 are KGHDR and SFDVKD. The CDR3 runs to 15 residues. V lost 2 bases to trimming and J lost 2 bases; unmatched junction nucleotides: 3. CDR3 in amino acids: CATSDSRTGAYEQYF. CDR3 nucleotides: TGTGCCACCAGTGATTCTAGGACAGGGGCCTACGAGCAGTACTTC.

This clonotype was counted at least ten times. The gene calls are TRBV28 and TRBJ2-3; the D gene is possibly TRBD1 (6 bases). V lost 2 bases, J lost 4 bases, and 22 bases lay in between. This CDR3 is 18 amino acids long. Germline CDR1 reads MDHEN; CDR2 reads SYDVKM. The CDR3 DNA sequence: TGTGCCAGCAGTTTAGTCCAAGGGGGTGATAGCCCCCCAGATACGCAGTATTTT. This encodes CASSLVQGGDSPPDTQYF.

This clonotype appeared many times. The chain uses TRBV27 and TRBJ1-1; D unresolved. CDR1 and CDR2 (germline): MNHEY, SMNVEV (reference sequence). This CDR3 comprises 15 residues. The V end was cut by 2 bases, the J end by 0 bases, with 10 bases between. The CDR3 loop is CASSLGQTMNTEAFF. The CDR3 DNA follows: TGTGCCAGCAGTTTAGGCCAGACAATGAACACTGAAGCTTTCTTT.